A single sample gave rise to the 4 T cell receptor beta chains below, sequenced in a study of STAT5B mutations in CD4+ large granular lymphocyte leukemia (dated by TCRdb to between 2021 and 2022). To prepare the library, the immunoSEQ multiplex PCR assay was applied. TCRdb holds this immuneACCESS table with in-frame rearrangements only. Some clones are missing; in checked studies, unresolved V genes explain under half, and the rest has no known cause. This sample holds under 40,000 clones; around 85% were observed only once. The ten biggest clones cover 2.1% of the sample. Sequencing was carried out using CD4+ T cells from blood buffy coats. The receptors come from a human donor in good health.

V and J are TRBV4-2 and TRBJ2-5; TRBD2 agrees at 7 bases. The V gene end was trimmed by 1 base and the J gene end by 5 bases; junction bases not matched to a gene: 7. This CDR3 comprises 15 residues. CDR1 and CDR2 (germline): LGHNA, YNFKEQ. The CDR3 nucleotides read TGTGCCAGCAGCCAAGGGGAGGGAAGGACGGAGACCCAGTACTTC. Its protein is CASSQGEGRTETQYF.

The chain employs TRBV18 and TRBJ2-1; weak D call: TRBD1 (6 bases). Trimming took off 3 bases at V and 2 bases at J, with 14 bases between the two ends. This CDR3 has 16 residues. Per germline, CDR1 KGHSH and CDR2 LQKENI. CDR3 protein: CASSPEQGLTYNEQFF. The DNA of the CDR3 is TGTGCCAGCTCACCGGAACAGGGTCTCACCTACAATGAGCAGTTCTTC.

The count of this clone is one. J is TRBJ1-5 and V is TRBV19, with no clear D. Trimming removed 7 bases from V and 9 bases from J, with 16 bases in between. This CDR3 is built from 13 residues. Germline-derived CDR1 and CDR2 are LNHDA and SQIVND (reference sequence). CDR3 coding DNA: TGTGCCAGTACCGGCGGACTGGTTGGGCCCCAGCATTTT. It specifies CASTGGLVGPQHF.

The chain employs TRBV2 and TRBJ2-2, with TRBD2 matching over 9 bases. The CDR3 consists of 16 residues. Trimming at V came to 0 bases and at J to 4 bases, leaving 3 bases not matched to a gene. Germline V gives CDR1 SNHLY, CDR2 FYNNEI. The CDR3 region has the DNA TGTGCCAGCAGTGAAGCGCGGCGGGGGGGCACCGGGGAGCTGTTTTTT. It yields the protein CASSEARRGGTGELFF.